This record covers a single T cell receptor (beta chain). The antigen is not known. The authors extracted RNA and reverse transcribed it into cDNA as the sequencing template. Libraries were prepared by immunoSEQ multiplex PCR; TCRdb keeps only in-frame clonotypes and omits some of them. The table has about 97,000 clones, around 45% seen once. This CDR3 contains 12 residues. Trimming removed 9 bases from V and 1 base from J; junction bases left unmatched: 2. Germline V gene data show CDR1 as LNHDA and CDR2 as SQIVND (reference sequence). The sample belongs to a study of CD8+ T cells in alopecia areata. Sorting from PBMCs produced CD4+ and CD8+ T cells. Study-level points and caveats: Mice showed TCR sharing more clearly than patients did, possibly owing to HLA. Sequenced scalp T cells also include alphabeta T cells resident in normal skin. Relative to normal scalp, lesional scalp, especially alopecia totalis/universalis, showed higher clonality.

The sequence was obtained from a human donor with alopecia areata. This chain connects TRBV19 to TRBJ2-7; 8 positions agree with TRBD1. What was sequenced was CD4+ T cells sorted from blood. The CDR3: CASGQGSYEQYF. The CDR3 DNA reads as TGTGCCAGCGGACAGGGATCCTACGAGCAGTACTTC.